The 2 T cell receptor beta chains below come from one sample, sequenced in a study of PD-1 blockade in classical Hodgkin lymphoma. Repertoires were generated with immunoSEQ multiplex PCR, while TCRdb's copy carries only in-frame clones and drops some. The sample lists about 12,000 clones; approximately 80% were seen once. Following autologous stem cell transplantation, relapse occurred in every patient, and exposure to brentuximab vedotin varied. Thawed PBMCs underwent magnetic negative selection to yield purified CD4+ T cells. The material was CD4+ T cells from blood, obtained at baseline. These receptors originate from a human donor with classical Hodgkin lymphoma.

The chain combines TRBV18 with TRBJ2-7; D could derive from TRBD1 or TRBD2 (5 bases each). V was trimmed by 6 bases and J by 5 bases, leaving 14 bases between them. The germline gives CDR1 KGHSH, CDR2 LQKENI. The CDR3 loop spans 13 amino acids. The CDR3 region has the DNA TGTGCCAGCTCCCCCAGGGAGTCCCACGAGCAGTACTTC. Translation: CASSPRESHEQYF.

The chain recombines TRBV5-6 with TRBJ1-4; D uncertain. Germline assignment: CDR1 SGHDT and CDR2 YYEEEE. The CDR3 runs to 17 residues. V shed 0 bases and J shed 7 bases, with 19 bases lying between them. The CDR3: CASSLVAAGGESEKLFF. CDR3 nucleotides: TGTGCCAGCAGCTTGGTAGCGGCAGGCGGTGAGAGTGAAAAACTGTTTTTT.